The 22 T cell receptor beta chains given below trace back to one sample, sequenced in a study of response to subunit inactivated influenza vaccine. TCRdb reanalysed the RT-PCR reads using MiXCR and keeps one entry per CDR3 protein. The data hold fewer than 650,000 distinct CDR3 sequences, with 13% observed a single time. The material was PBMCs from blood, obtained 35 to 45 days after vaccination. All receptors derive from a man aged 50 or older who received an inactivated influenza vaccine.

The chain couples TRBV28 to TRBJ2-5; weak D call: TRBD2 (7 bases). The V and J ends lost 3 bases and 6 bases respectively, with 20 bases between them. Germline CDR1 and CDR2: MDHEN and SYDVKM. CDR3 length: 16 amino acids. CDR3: CASSFSVPSGGKTQYF. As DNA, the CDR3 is TGTGCCAGCAGTTTCAGCGTTCCGTCGGGGGGCAAGACCCAGTACTTC.

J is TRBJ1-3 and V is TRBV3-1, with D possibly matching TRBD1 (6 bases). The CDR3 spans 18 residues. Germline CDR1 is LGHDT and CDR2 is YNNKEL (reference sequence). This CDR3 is CTFSLRQVQLVSGNTIYF. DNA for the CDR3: TGTACCTTCAGTTTGAGACAGGTTCAATTGGTATCTGGAAACACCATATATTTT. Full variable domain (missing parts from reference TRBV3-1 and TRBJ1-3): DTAVSQTPKYLVTQMGNDKSIKCEQNLGHDTMYWYKQDSKKFLKIMFSYNNKELIINETVPNRFSPKSPDKAHLNLHINSLELGDSAVYFCTFSLRQVQLVSGNTIYFGEGSWLTVV.

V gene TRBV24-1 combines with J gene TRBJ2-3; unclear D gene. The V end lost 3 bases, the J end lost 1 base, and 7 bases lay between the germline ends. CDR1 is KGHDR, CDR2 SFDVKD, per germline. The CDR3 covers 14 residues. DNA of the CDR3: TGTGCCACCAGTGATGCAGGACGCACAGATACGCAGTATTTT. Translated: CATSDAGRTDTQYF.

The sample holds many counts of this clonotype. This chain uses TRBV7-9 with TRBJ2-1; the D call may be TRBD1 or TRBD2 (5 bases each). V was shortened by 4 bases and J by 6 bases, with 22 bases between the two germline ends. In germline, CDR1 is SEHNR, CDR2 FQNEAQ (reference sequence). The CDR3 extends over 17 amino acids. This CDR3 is CASSSLLGTPEGNEQFF. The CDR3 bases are TGTGCCAGCAGCTCCCTTTTGGGGACCCCAGAGGGCAATGAGCAGTTCTTC.

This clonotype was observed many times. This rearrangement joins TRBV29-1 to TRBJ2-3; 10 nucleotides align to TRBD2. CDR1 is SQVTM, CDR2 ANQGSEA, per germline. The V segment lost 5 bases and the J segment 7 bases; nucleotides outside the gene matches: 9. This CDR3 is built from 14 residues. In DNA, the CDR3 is TGCAGCGTTCTTCTGCTAGCGGGAGCATATACGCAGTATTTT. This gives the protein CSVLLLAGAYTQYF.

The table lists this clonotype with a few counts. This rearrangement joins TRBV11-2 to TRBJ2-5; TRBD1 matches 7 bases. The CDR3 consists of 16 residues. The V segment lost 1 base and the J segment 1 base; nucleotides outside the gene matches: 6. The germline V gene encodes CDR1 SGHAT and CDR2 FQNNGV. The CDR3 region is CASSLALGQVQETQYF. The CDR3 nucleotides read TGTGCCAGCAGCTTAGCCCTCGGACAGGTCCAAGAGACCCAGTACTTC.

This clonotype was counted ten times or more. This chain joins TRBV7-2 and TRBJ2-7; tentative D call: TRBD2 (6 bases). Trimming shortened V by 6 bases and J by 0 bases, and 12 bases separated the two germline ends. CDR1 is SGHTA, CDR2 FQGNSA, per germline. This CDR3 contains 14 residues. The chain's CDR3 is CASRVGGSSYEQYF. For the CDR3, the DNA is TGTGCCAGCAGGGTGGGGGGAAGCTCCTACGAGCAGTACTTC. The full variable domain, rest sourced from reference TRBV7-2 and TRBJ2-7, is GAGVSQSPSNKVTEKGKDVELRCDPISGHTALYWYRQSLGQGLEFLIYFQGNSAPDKSGLPSDRFSAERTGGSVSTLTIQRTQQEDSAVYLCASRVGGSSYEQYFGPGTRLTVT.

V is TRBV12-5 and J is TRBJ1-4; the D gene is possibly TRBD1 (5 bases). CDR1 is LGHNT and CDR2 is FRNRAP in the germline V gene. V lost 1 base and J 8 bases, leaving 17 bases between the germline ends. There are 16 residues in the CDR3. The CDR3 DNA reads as TGTGCTAGTGGTTTGGAGAGGGCCAGGGAACACGAAAAACTGTTTTTT. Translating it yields CASGLERAREHEKLFF.

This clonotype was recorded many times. CDR3 sequence: CASSLSGNYGYTF. The CDR3 DNA follows: TGTGCCAGCAGTTTATCAGGGAACTATGGCTACACCTTC. The V gene is TRBV12-3 or TRBV12-4, the J gene TRBJ1-2, with a weak D call TRBD1 (5 bases). CDR3 length: 13 residues. Trimming pared 2 bases from V and 2 bases from J, leaving 6 bases between.

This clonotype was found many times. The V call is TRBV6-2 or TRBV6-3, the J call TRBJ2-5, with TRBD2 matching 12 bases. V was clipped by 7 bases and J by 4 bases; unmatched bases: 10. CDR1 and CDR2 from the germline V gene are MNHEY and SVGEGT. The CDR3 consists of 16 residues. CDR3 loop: CASNPLAGGTGETQYF. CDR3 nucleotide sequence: TGTGCCAGCAACCCGCTAGCGGGAGGGACAGGAGAGACCCAGTACTTC.

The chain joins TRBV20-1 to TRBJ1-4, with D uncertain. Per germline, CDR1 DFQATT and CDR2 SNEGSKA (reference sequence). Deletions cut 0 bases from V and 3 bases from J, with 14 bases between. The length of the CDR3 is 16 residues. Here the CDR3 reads CSARDWTGNSNEKLFF. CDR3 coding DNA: TGCAGTGCTAGAGATTGGACGGGGAATTCTAATGAAAAACTGTTTTTT.

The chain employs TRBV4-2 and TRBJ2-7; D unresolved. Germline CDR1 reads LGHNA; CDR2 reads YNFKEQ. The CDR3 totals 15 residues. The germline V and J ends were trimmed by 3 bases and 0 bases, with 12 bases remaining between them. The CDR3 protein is CASSHLTRSSYEQYF. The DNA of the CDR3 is TGTGCCAGCAGCCATCTCACCCGGAGCTCCTACGAGCAGTACTTC.

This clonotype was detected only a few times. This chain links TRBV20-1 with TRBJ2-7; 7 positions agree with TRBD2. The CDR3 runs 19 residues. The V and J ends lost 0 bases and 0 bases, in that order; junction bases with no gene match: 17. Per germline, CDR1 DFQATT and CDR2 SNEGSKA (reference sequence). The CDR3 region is CSARDMPSNSGWSSYEQYF. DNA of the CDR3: TGCAGTGCTAGAGATATGCCCTCAAATAGCGGGTGGAGCTCCTACGAGCAGTACTTC.

CDR3 in amino acids: CASSTGGRGYTF. In DNA, the CDR3 is TGTGCCAGCTCTACAGGGGGCAGGGGCTACACCTTC. The genes are TRBV25-1 and TRBJ1-2, with TRBD1 identical over 9 bases. Per the germline V gene, CDR1 is MGHDK and CDR2 is SYGVNS. V shed 8 bases, J shed 8 bases, and the junction held 6 bases outside the gene matches. The CDR3 has 12 residues.

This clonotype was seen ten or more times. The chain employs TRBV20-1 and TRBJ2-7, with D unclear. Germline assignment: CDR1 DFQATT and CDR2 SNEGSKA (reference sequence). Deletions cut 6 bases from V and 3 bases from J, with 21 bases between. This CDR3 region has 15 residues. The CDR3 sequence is CSAPIGVGILYEQYF. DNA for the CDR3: TGCAGTGCCCCCATCGGAGTAGGAATACTCTACGAGCAGTACTTC.

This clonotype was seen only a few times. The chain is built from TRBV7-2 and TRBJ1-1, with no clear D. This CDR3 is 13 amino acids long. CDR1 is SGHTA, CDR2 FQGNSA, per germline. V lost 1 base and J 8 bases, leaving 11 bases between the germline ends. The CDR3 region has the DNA TGTGCCAGCAGCTTAGGAATGTTGGGAGAAGCTTTCTTT. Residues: CASSLGMLGEAFF.

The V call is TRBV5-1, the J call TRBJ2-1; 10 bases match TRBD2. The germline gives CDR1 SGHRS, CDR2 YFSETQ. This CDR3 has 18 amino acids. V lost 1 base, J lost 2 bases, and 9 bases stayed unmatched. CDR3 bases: TGCGCCAGCAGCTTGTACACTAGCGGGGCCCTAGCCTACAATGAGCAGTTCTTC. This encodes CASSLYTSGALAYNEQFF.

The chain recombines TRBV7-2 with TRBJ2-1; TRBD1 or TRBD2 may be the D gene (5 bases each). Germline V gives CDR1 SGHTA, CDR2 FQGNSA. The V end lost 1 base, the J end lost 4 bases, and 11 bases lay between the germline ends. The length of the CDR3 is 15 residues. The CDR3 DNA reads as TGTGCCAGCAGCTTAGACGGGGCACGATACAATGAGCAGTTCTTC. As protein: CASSLDGARYNEQFF.

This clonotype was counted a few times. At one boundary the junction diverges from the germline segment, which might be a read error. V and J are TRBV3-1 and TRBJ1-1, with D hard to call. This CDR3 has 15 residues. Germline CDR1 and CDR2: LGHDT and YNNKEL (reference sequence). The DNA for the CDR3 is TGTGCCACCAGCCAATTCCGGGCCCGGAACACTGAAGCTTTCTTT. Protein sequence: CATSQFRARNTEAFF.

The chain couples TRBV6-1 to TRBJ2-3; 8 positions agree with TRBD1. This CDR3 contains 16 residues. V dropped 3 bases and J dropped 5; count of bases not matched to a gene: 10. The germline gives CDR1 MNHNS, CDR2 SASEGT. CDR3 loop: CASSDRRTGRGDTQYF. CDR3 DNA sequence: TGTGCCAGCAGTGACCGCCGGACAGGGCGAGGAGATACGCAGTATTTT.

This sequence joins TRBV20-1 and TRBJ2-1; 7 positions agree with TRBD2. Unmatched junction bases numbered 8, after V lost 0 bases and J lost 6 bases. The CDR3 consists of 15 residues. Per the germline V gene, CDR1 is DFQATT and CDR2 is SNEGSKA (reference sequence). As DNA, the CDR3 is TGCAGTGCTAGAGATCTTAGGCTAGCGGTCAATGAGCAGTTCTTC. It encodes CSARDLRLAVNEQFF.

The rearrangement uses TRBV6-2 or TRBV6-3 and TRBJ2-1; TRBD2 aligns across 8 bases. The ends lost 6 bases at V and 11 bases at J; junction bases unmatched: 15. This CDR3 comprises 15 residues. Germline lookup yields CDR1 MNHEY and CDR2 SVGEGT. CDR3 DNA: TGTGCCAGCAGCACGATAGCGGGACCAATATGGAAGCAGTTCTTC. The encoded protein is CASSTIAGPIWKQFF.